The clone carrying this T cell receptor beta chain has just a few counts. Its antigen is unidentified. A CD45RA+ naive subset and a CD45RA-negative memory subset were split from CD4+ cells. The data originate from a study of shared clonotypes between healthy human individuals. Findings and caveats of the study: Of the naive CD4 clonotypes, approximately 5% were shared across a handful of donors.

V was shortened by 1 base and J by 1 base, with 10 bases between the two germline ends. The CDR3 sequence is 15 residues long. CDR1 ENHRY and CDR2 SYGVKD come from the germline V gene. The assay was carried out at the deep level. The assay was immunoSEQ multiplex PCR, and TCRdb's table has in-frame clones only and misses some. The data contain a few million clones, more than 80% of them singletons. Sequencing input: naive CD4+ T cells from PBMCs. Subset here: CD45RA+ positively selected. The V gene is TRBV10-3, the J gene TRBJ1-1; no definite D call. This receptor was taken from a man aged 18 to 30 in good health. Some clones in this sample may be carry-over from other donors' samples. This CDR3 reads CAISELSSWNTEAFF. Written as DNA, the CDR3 is TGTGCCATCAGTGAGTTATCGTCCTGGAACACTGAAGCTTTCTTT.